These T cell receptor beta chains were read from a single sample in a study of blood T cells in healthy people across ages. TCRdb passed the 5' RACE reads through MiXCR, listing each CDR3 protein once. The top ten hold roughly a fifth of the sample, which has fewer than 1 million distinct CDR3 sequences, around 45% seen once. The sequenced sample consisted of blood. These receptors came from a man aged 55-75 years in good health. The CDR3 runs from the conserved cysteine through the conserved F or W. A D gene is named only where the DNA matches it firmly. Clone size is given for some rows only: seen once, a few or many times, or a class if the clone is expanded.

v_call: TRBV5-1; d_call: -; j_call: TRBJ2-7; clone_size: -; cdr3_aa: CASSLAGVGVEQYF; cdr3_nt: TGCGCCAGCAGCTTGGCGGGGGTTGGAGTCGAGCAGTACTTC
v_call: TRBV2; d_call: TRBD1; j_call: TRBJ2-1; clone_size: -; cdr3_aa: CASRSRQGAYSEQFF; cdr3_nt: TGTGCCAGCAGGAGTCGACAGGGGGCTTACAGTGAGCAGTTCTTC
v_call: TRBV7-9; d_call: -; j_call: TRBJ1-4; clone_size: -; cdr3_aa: CASSLGAGVLEKLFF; cdr3_nt: TGTGCCAGCAGCTTAGGTGCCGGGGTGCTTGAAAAACTGTTTTTT
v_call: TRBV20-1; d_call: -; j_call: TRBJ2-7; clone_size: -; cdr3_aa: CSAMADSYEQYF; cdr3_nt: TGCAGTGCTATGGCCGACAGCTACGAGCAGTACTTC
v_call: TRBV29-1; d_call: -; j_call: TRBJ1-2; clone_size: -; cdr3_aa: CSVSGYTF; cdr3_nt: TGCAGCGTATCCGGCTACACCTTC
v_call: TRBV7-2; d_call: -; j_call: TRBJ1-2; clone_size: -; cdr3_aa: CASRDRGETNYGYTF; cdr3_nt: TGTGCCAGCAGGGACCGTGGGGAGACCAACTATGGCTACACCTTC
v_call: TRBV20-1; d_call: TRBD1; j_call: TRBJ1-1; clone_size: -; cdr3_aa: CSVKTGVDTGAFF; cdr3_nt: TGCAGTGTTAAGACAGGGGTGGACACTGGAGCTTTCTTT
v_call: TRBV6-1; d_call: -; j_call: TRBJ1-1; clone_size: few; cdr3_aa: CASSSGWDTEAFF; cdr3_nt: TGTGCCAGCAGCTCAGGATGGGACACTGAAGCTTTCTTT
v_call: TRBV2; d_call: -; j_call: TRBJ1-2; clone_size: -; cdr3_aa: CASSPRETYGYTF; cdr3_nt: TGTGCCAGCAGTCCCCGAGAAACCTATGGCTACACCTTC
v_call: TRBV4-3; d_call: TRBD1; j_call: TRBJ2-2; clone_size: -; cdr3_aa: CASRQVVNSGTGSTGELFF; cdr3_nt: TGCGCCAGCAGGCAAGTAGTAAATTCCGGGACAGGGTCCACCGGGGAGCTGTTTTTT
v_call: TRBV28; d_call: -; j_call: TRBJ2-7; clone_size: few; cdr3_aa: CASSLASPFEQYF; cdr3_nt: TGTGCCAGCAGTTTAGCCTCCCCCTTCGAGCAGTACTTC
v_call: TRBV20-1; d_call: TRBD2; j_call: TRBJ2-7; clone_size: -; cdr3_aa: CSARTSGDYEQYF; cdr3_nt: TGCAGTGCGCGGACTAGCGGGGACTACGAGCAGTACTTC
v_call: TRBV9; d_call: -; j_call: TRBJ2-3; clone_size: -; cdr3_aa: CASSVDGATQYF; cdr3_nt: TGTGCCAGCAGCGTAGACGGAGCTACGCAGTATTTT
v_call: TRBV6-6; d_call: -; j_call: TRBJ1-2; clone_size: -; cdr3_aa: CASSYTDYGNTF; cdr3_nt: TGTGCCAGCAGTTACACAGATTATGGCAACACCTTC
v_call: TRBV4-1; d_call: -; j_call: TRBJ2-3; clone_size: -; cdr3_aa: CASSQVVSTGRTDTQYF; cdr3_nt: TGCGCCAGCAGCCAAGTCGTCTCGACAGGTCGCACAGATACGCAGTATTTT
v_call: TRBV6-2/TRBV6-3; d_call: TRBD1; j_call: TRBJ1-2; clone_size: few; cdr3_aa: CASSDQGDPNYGYTF; cdr3_nt: TGTGCCAGCAGTGACCAGGGGGATCCCAACTATGGCTACACCTTC
v_call: TRBV27; d_call: TRBD2; j_call: TRBJ2-7; clone_size: -; cdr3_aa: CASRTSGGTAFYEQYF; cdr3_nt: TGTGCCAGCAGGACTAGCGGGGGGACTGCTTTCTACGAGCAGTACTTC
v_call: TRBV6-2/TRBV6-3; d_call: -; j_call: TRBJ2-1; clone_size: few; cdr3_aa: CASSTPTRAEQFF; cdr3_nt: TGTGCCAGCAGTACCCCGACTAGAGCCGAGCAGTTCTTC
v_call: TRBV20-1; d_call: TRBD2; j_call: TRBJ2-1; clone_size: -; cdr3_aa: CSACLAGGSHNEQFF; cdr3_nt: TGCAGTGCCTGTCTGGCGGGGGGCTCCCACAATGAGCAGTTCTTC
v_call: TRBV7-8; d_call: -; j_call: TRBJ2-5; clone_size: -; cdr3_aa: CASSETGTQQETQYF; cdr3_nt: TGTGCCAGCAGCGAAACTGGGACACAACAAGAGACCCAGTACTTC
v_call: TRBV12-5; d_call: -; j_call: TRBJ1-1; clone_size: -; cdr3_aa: CASGPYVGANTEAFF; cdr3_nt: TGTGCTAGTGGGCCCTATGTGGGGGCGAACACTGAAGCTTTCTTT
v_call: TRBV4-1; d_call: TRBD1; j_call: TRBJ1-3; clone_size: -; cdr3_aa: CASSQGPTGDSGNTIYF; cdr3_nt: TGCGCCAGCAGCCAAGGCCCGACAGGGGACTCTGGAAACACCATATATTTT
v_call: TRBV6-2/TRBV6-3; d_call: -; j_call: TRBJ2-7; clone_size: -; cdr3_aa: CASSDPGGTSYEQYF; cdr3_nt: TGTGCCAGCAGTGACCCCGGGGGTACATCCTACGAGCAGTACTTC
v_call: TRBV29-1; d_call: -; j_call: TRBJ1-1; clone_size: -; cdr3_aa: CSVRIGHGAFF; cdr3_nt: TGCAGCGTTCGCATCGGGCATGGAGCTTTCTTT
v_call: TRBV20-1; d_call: -; j_call: TRBJ2-5; clone_size: -; cdr3_aa: CSARDILRGTTQETQYF; cdr3_nt: TGCAGTGCTAGAGACATCTTAAGGGGGACGACCCAAGAGACCCAGTACTTC
v_call: TRBV4-1; d_call: -; j_call: TRBJ1-6; clone_size: -; cdr3_aa: CASSQDRGSYNSPLHF; cdr3_nt: TGCGCCAGCAGCCAAGATCGGGGTTCCTATAATTCACCCCTCCACTTT
v_call: TRBV7-2; d_call: TRBD1; j_call: TRBJ1-2; clone_size: many; cdr3_aa: CASSLGVGGQRGYTF; cdr3_nt: TGTGCCAGCAGCTTAGGGGTTGGGGGACAGCGCGGCTACACCTTC
v_call: TRBV5-5; d_call: TRBD2; j_call: TRBJ2-1; clone_size: few; cdr3_aa: CASSLIAGSSYNEQFF; cdr3_nt: TGTGCCAGCAGCTTAATAGCGGGTAGCTCCTACAATGAGCAGTTCTTC
v_call: TRBV3-1; d_call: TRBD2; j_call: TRBJ2-1; clone_size: once; cdr3_aa: CASSQVPEAGGYNEQFF; cdr3_nt: TGTGCCAGCAGCCAAGTACCGGAAGCGGGGGGTTACAATGAGCAGTTCTTC
v_call: TRBV7-9; d_call: -; j_call: TRBJ1-1; clone_size: few; cdr3_aa: CASSPIGEGERDTEAFF; cdr3_nt: TGTGCCAGCAGCCCAATAGGGGAGGGAGAGAGGGACACTGAAGCTTTCTTT